This entry lists 24 T cell receptor beta chains sequenced from one sample in a study of blood T cell repertoires in COVID-19. TCRdb keeps only in-frame clones here, not all; method: immunoSEQ multiplex PCR. The repertoire includes approximately 130,000 clones, about 84% of them detected once, and under 4% sits in the top ten. Sample: peripheral blood. Receptors were obtained from a man in his fifties or sixties with acute or convalescent COVID-19.

V is TRBV7-2 and J is TRBJ1-1; tentative D call: TRBD1 (6 bases). The CDR3 totals 15 residues. Germline values: CDR1 SGHTA, CDR2 FQGNSA. The V and J ends lost 4 bases and 0 bases respectively, with 12 bases between them. CDR3 nucleotide sequence: TGTGCCAGCAGCTACCGAAGGGGGTTGAACACTGAAGCTTTCTTT. It is translated as CASSYRRGLNTEAFF.

V gene TRBV4-2 combines with J gene TRBJ1-5; D is possibly TRBD1 (5 bases). Per germline, CDR1 LGHNA and CDR2 YNFKEQ. The germline V and J ends were trimmed by 1 base and 0 bases, with 10 bases remaining between them. The CDR3 length is 16 residues. The CDR3 nucleotides read TGTGCCAGCAGCCAAGTCCAGGGTCTTAGCAATCAGCCCCAGCATTTT. It is translated as CASSQVQGLSNQPQHF.

In its sample, this clone was seen once. CDR3 nucleotide sequence: TGCGCCAGCAGAATAGCGGGAGGCCCCCTCGATGAGCAGTTCTTC. Translating gives CASRIAGGPLDEQFF. V is TRBV5-1 and J is TRBJ2-1; TRBD2 aligns across 10 bases. J was trimmed by 8 bases and V by 5 bases; bases with no gene match: 10. Germline V gene sequence: CDR1 SGHRS, CDR2 YFSETQ. The CDR3 is 15 amino acids.

The rearrangement uses TRBV4-2 and TRBJ1-4; 8 bases align to TRBD1. The CDR3 has 16 residues. In germline, CDR1 is LGHNA, CDR2 YNFKEQ. Unmatched junction bases numbered 10, after V lost 2 bases and J lost 8 bases. The DNA for the CDR3 is TGTGCCAGCAGCCAAACCCTCCAGGGGGCAAGGGAAAAACTGTTTTTT. Protein product: CASSQTLQGAREKLFF.

V is TRBV2 and J is TRBJ2-7, with 8 bases that match TRBD1. This CDR3 comprises 15 residues. Germline-derived CDR1 and CDR2 are SNHLY and FYNNEI. J gave up 3 bases and V 4 bases, and 8 bases lay outside the gene matches. The CDR3 here is CASSVDRGDLYEQYF. The CDR3 nucleotides are TGTGCCAGCAGTGTAGACAGGGGCGACCTCTACGAGCAGTACTTC.

J is TRBJ1-1 and V is TRBV5-4, with 12 bases identical to TRBD1. J gave up 1 base and V 4 bases, and 5 bases lay outside the gene matches. The CDR3 extends over 16 amino acids. Germline CDR1 is SGHNT and CDR2 is YYREEE (reference sequence). The CDR3 protein is CASSTRDRGPNTEAFF. The CDR3 DNA sequence: TGTGCCAGCAGCACCCGGGACAGGGGGCCGAACACTGAAGCTTTCTTT. The whole variable domain, remainder taken from reference TRBV5-4 and TRBJ1-1, is ETGVTQSPTHLIKTRGQQVTLRCSSQSGHNTVSWYQQALGQGPQFIFQYYREEENGRGNFPPRFSGLQFPNYSSELNVNALELDDSALYLCASSTRDRGPNTEAFFGQGTRLTVV.

The chain employs TRBV6-1 and TRBJ2-2, with D maybe TRBD1 (5 bases). CDR3 length: 15 amino acids. V shed 3 bases and J shed 1 base, with 9 bases lying between them. CDR1 and CDR2 from the germline V gene are MNHNS and SASEGT. The CDR3 sequence: CASSDRQRNTGELFF. CDR3 nucleotides: TGTGCCAGCAGTGACAGACAGAGGAACACCGGGGAGCTGTTTTTT.

This chain connects TRBV6-5 to TRBJ2-3; 9 bases line up with TRBD1. Unmatched junction bases numbered 4, after V lost 6 bases and J lost 3 bases. The germline CDR1 and CDR2 sequences are MNHEY and SVGAGI. The CDR3 extends over 14 amino acids. The chain's CDR3 is CASRSTGGTDTQYF. For the CDR3, the DNA is TGTGCCAGCAGGTCGACAGGGGGAACAGATACGCAGTATTTT.

The J gene is TRBJ1-1, the V gene TRBV5-3, with D possibly matching TRBD1 (5 bases). Being an ORF, TRBV5-3 has a function that is uncertain. The germline V and J ends were trimmed by 3 bases and 4 bases, with 10 bases remaining between them. The CDR3 totals 13 residues. CDR3 DNA sequence: TGTGCCAGAAGCTCACGACAGACCACTGAAGCTTTCTTT. Translating it yields CARSSRQTTEAFF.

The V call is TRBV10-3, the J call TRBJ2-7, with D unresolved. The CDR3 loop spans 12 amino acids. V was trimmed by 9 bases and J by 3 bases, leaving 12 bases between them. Germline V CDR1 and CDR2: ENHRY, SYGVKD. CDR3 amino acids: CAISPSDYEQYF. The CDR3 bases are TGTGCCATTTCGCCTTCAGACTACGAGCAGTACTTC.

Note on this clone: The same CDR3 can be traced to other DNA sequences in this sample. The J gene is TRBJ2-2, the V gene TRBV18; D unclear. The germline CDR1 and CDR2 sequences are KGHSH and LQKENI. The CDR3 extends over 15 amino acids. V was pared by 2 bases and J by 1 base, with 8 bases between. CDR3: CASSPGTENTGELFF. CDR3 DNA sequence: TGTGCCAGCTCACCAGGAACAGAGAACACCGGGGAGCTGTTTTTT.

V is TRBV28 and J is TRBJ1-1; the match to TRBD1 covers 7 bases. Germline V lookup: CDR1 MDHEN, CDR2 SYDVKM. J lost 10 bases, V lost 1 base, and 9 bases had no gene match. The CDR3 loop spans 14 amino acids. Written as DNA, the CDR3 is TGTGCCAGCAGTTTATTTGGGACAGCTACTCGAGCTTTCTTT. Translation gives CASSLFGTATRAFF.

This clone was detected only once. V is TRBV7-9 and J is TRBJ2-1; perhaps TRBD2 as D (6 bases). The CDR3 covers 13 residues. V was trimmed by 6 bases and J by 3 bases, leaving 9 bases between them. From germline, CDR1 is SEHNR and CDR2 FQNEAQ (reference sequence). The CDR3 nucleotides are TGTGCCAGCAGTTCGGACTACTACAATGAGCAGTTCTTC. Amino acids: CASSSDYYNEQFF.

The CDR3 nucleotides read TGTGCCAGCAGTTACGACGGACTTCGCAATGAGCAGTTCTTC. Its translation is CASSYDGLRNEQFF. The rearrangement joins TRBV6-2 or TRBV6-3 to TRBJ2-1, with a weak D call TRBD2 (5 bases). Trimming stripped 2 bases from V and 6 bases from J, with 11 bases between. CDR1 and CDR2 from the germline V gene are MNHEY and SVGEGT. The CDR3 length is 14 residues.

The table lists this clone with many counts. The chain uses TRBV27 and TRBJ2-7, with 14 bases identical to TRBD2. The V gene's germline CDR1 is MNHEY and CDR2 SMNVEV (reference sequence). Unmatched junction bases numbered 1, after V lost 4 bases and J lost 2 bases. This CDR3 has 15 residues. This CDR3 is CASSSGLAGAYEQYF. The CDR3 DNA reads as TGTGCCAGCAGTTCGGGACTAGCGGGAGCCTACGAGCAGTACTTC.

This clone was recorded a few times. The rearrangement links TRBV3-1 (or the pseudogene TRBV3-2) to TRBJ1-1; 9 bases are shared with TRBD1. This CDR3 contains 18 residues. CDR1 is LGHDT and CDR2 is YNNKEL in the germline V gene (reference sequence). J was trimmed by 0 bases and V by 0 bases; bases with no gene match: 8. In nucleotides, the CDR3 is TGTGCCAGCAGCCAAGATCGAGGGACAGGGCCCATGAACACTGAAGCTTTCTTT. This sequence encodes CASSQDRGTGPMNTEAFF.

The J gene is TRBJ1-6, the V gene TRBV11-2; TRBD1 aligns across 8 bases. The V and J ends lost 2 bases and 0 bases, in that order; junction bases with no gene match: 6. The CDR3 is 18 residues long. Germline CDR1 and CDR2: SGHAT and FQNNGV. The CDR3 loop reads CASSLHGQGSSYNSPLHF. DNA of the CDR3: TGTGCCAGCAGCTTACATGGACAGGGCAGCTCCTATAATTCACCCCTCCACTTT.

V is TRBV4-1 and J is TRBJ2-3; no firm D call. CDR3 length: 16 residues. Germline CDR1 reads MGHRA; CDR2 reads YSYEKL. V lost 1 base to trimming and J lost 6 bases, with 17 bases between them. The CDR3 here is CASSQAPASEADTQYF. The CDR3 DNA reads TGCGCCAGCAGCCAAGCTCCGGCCTCCGAGGCGGATACGCAGTATTTT.

This chain uses TRBV19 with TRBJ2-3; tentative D call: TRBD1 (6 bases). Germline V gene lookup returns CDR1 LNHDA and CDR2 SQIVND (reference sequence). The CDR3 is made up of 14 amino acids. Between the trimmed V and J ends, which lost 6 bases and 2 bases, there was a span of 12 bases. The CDR3 loop is CASRGQIDTDTQYF. As DNA, the CDR3 is TGTGCCAGTAGGGGACAAATCGACACAGATACGCAGTATTTT.

There are a few counts of this clone. The rearrangement uses TRBV7-3 and TRBJ1-2; D call uncertain. The CDR3 is made up of 13 amino acids. V gave up 6 bases and J gave up 7 bases, with 15 bases separating them. Per the germline V gene, CDR1 is SGHTA and CDR2 is FQGTGA. CDR3 amino acids: CASSPRAGSGYTF. CDR3 nucleotides: TGTGCCAGCAGTCCCCGGGCGGGGAGTGGCTACACCTTC.

The CDR3 nucleotides read TGTGCCAGCAGACAGGGGAATGAAGCTTTCTTT. Protein product: CASRQGNEAFF. This rearrangement joins TRBV6-5 to TRBJ1-1; 7 positions match TRBD1. After removal of 6 bases from V and 7 bases from J, the junction contained 2 bases not matched to a gene. Germline CDR1 and CDR2: MNHEY and SVGAGI. CDR3 length equals 11 residues.

The chain uses TRBV28 and TRBJ2-1; the match to TRBD2 covers 8 bases. CDR1 and CDR2 from the germline V gene are MDHEN and SYDVKM. The junction had 7 bases not matched to a gene; V was cut back by 5 bases and J by 1 base. This CDR3 is built from 16 residues. CDR3 sequence: CASSPPGGRSYNEQFF. CDR3 DNA: TGTGCCAGCAGTCCCCCCGGCGGGAGGTCCTACAATGAGCAGTTCTTC.

This clone came up a few times. This specimen includes other DNA sequences encoding the same CDR3. The rearrangement joins TRBV3-1 (or the pseudogene TRBV3-2) to TRBJ2-3; 10 bases fit TRBD1. The V gene end was trimmed by 3 bases and the J gene end by 1 base; junction bases not matched to a gene: 1. This CDR3 region has 15 residues. Germline assignment: CDR1 LGHDT and CDR2 YNNKEL (reference sequence). CDR3 sequence (DNA): TGTGCCAGCAGCCAGACAGGGGGCGGCACAGATACGCAGTATTTT. It translates to CASSQTGGGTDTQYF.

The V gene is TRBV7-2, the J gene TRBJ2-7, with D tentatively TRBD2 (6 bases). V was clipped by 2 bases and J by 5 bases, with 13 bases between them. The CDR3 length is 14 residues. Germline CDR1 SGHTA, CDR2 FQGNSA. CDR3 residues: CASSLSGLSNEQYF. The CDR3 coding sequence is TGTGCCAGCAGCTTAAGCGGGTTAAGCAACGAGCAGTACTTC. Full variable domain (rest looked up from reference TRBV7-2 and TRBJ2-7): GAGVSQSPSNKVTEKGKDVELRCDPISGHTALYWYRQSLGQGLEFLIYFQGNSAPDKSGLPSDRFSAERTGGSVSTLTIQRTQQEDSAVYLCASSLSGLSNEQYFGPGTRLTVT.